This T cell receptor (beta chain) was profiled in a study of blood T cell repertoires in COVID-19. Study context: Collection of acute and convalescent COVID-19 samples took place in the United States, Italy and Spain. From T cells, B-cell-depleted T cells, or PBMCs came the material, which was cDNA or gDNA.

Germline CDR1 is SGHRS and CDR2 is YFSETQ. This CDR3 spans 12 amino acids. V lost 2 bases, J lost 5 bases, and 4 bases lay in between. Here immunoSEQ multiplex PCR was the method, and the copy in TCRdb shows in-frame clones only, minus some. The repertoire consists of approximately 260,000 clones, with 87% occurring once and the leading ten covering 7.2%. The gene calls are TRBV5-1 and TRBJ2-2; no reliable D call. The specimen was peripheral blood. The TCR comes from a man in his 60s who had recovered from COVID-19. In nucleotides, the CDR3 is TGCGCCAGCAGCTTCCAAACCGGGGAGCTGTTTTTT. Residues: CASSFQTGELFF.